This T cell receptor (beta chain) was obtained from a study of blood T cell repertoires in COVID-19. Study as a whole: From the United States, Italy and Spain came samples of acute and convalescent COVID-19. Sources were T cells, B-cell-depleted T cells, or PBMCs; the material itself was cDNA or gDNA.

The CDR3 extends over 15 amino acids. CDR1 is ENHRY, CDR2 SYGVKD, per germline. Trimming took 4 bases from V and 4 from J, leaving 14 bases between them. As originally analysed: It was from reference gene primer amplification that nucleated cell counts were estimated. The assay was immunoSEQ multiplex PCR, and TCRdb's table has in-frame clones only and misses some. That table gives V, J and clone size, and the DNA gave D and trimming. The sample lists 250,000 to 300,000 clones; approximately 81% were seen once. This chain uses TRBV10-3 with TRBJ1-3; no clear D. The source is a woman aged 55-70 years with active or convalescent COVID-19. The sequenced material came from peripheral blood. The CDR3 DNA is TGTGCCATCAGTGCGGACGCAACGGGAGGAAACACCATATATTTT. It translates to CAISADATGGNTIYF.